The 20 T cell receptor beta chains given below trace back to one sample, sequenced in a study of blood T cell repertoires in COVID-19. TCRdb's copy holds only in-frame clones and misses some; the assay was immunoSEQ multiplex PCR. Among 88,000 or so clones listed, over 65% were seen once. Sequenced input: peripheral blood. The source is a human donor in a cohort sampled during active COVID-19.

This clone has just one count. CDR3 coding DNA: TGTGCCAGCAGCCAGCTACACAGGACCGGGGAGCTGTTTTTT. Translated: CASSQLHRTGELFF. This chain uses TRBV4-2 with TRBJ2-2, with a possible D match to TRBD1 (5 bases). The CDR3 contains 14 residues. With 3 bases removed from V and 5 bases from J, the gap between germline ends came to 10 bases. Germline lookup yields CDR1 LGHNA and CDR2 YNFKEQ.

The chain uses TRBV7-9 and TRBJ2-7; a weak D match, TRBD1 (6 bases). In germline, CDR1 is SEHNR, CDR2 FQNEAQ (reference sequence). This CDR3 spans 15 amino acids. V lost 1 base and J lost 3, with 13 bases in between. The CDR3 bases are TGTGCCAGCAGCTTAGGGTCAGGGGCCGGCTACGAGCAGTACTTC. It is translated as CASSLGSGAGYEQYF.

The DNA for the CDR3 is TGTGCCAGCAGCCAAGCGGACTCACAGCCGTTCTTC. Amino acid sequence: CASSQADSQPFF. The chain combines TRBV14 with TRBJ2-1, with D maybe TRBD2 (5 bases). Trimming pared 1 base from V and 15 bases from J, leaving 13 bases between. The CDR3 covers 12 residues. Germline lookup yields CDR1 SGHDN and CDR2 FVKESK.

This clone showed up just a few times. The chain couples TRBV28 to TRBJ1-5; tentative D call: TRBD1 (5 bases). Deletions cut 5 bases from V and 2 bases from J, with 10 bases between. Germline-derived CDR1 and CDR2 are MDHEN and SYDVKM. The CDR3 is 14 amino acids. The CDR3 loop is CASSQGIGNQPQHF. The DNA for the CDR3 is TGTGCCAGCAGTCAGGGTATCGGCAATCAGCCCCAGCATTTT.

The rearrangement links TRBV28 to TRBJ1-1; 7 positions agree with TRBD1. The germline CDR1 and CDR2 sequences are MDHEN and SYDVKM. The CDR3 spans 15 residues. The J segment lost 2 bases and the V segment lost 5 bases, leaving 8 bases of the junction unmatched. The CDR3 spells CASSPVNRGNTEAFF. The CDR3 nucleotides read TGTGCCAGCAGTCCCGTTAACAGGGGAAACACTGAAGCTTTCTTT.

This chain uses TRBV19 with TRBJ1-2, with a tentative D call TRBD1 (6 bases). V was trimmed by 1 base and J by 6 bases, leaving 21 bases between them. The CDR3 covers 17 residues. Germline CDR1 and CDR2: LNHDA and SQIVND (reference sequence). CDR3 DNA: TGTGCCAGTAGTATAGTTTTTGCAGGGGAGTATTTGCATGGCTACACCTTC. Protein sequence: CASSIVFAGEYLHGYTF.

The chain employs TRBV3-1 (or the pseudogene TRBV3-2) and TRBJ1-3; D gene ambiguous. CDR1 LGHDT and CDR2 YNNKEL come from the germline V gene (reference sequence). CDR3 length: 15 residues. V shed 1 base and J shed 0 bases, with 7 bases lying between them. The CDR3 nucleotides are TGTGCCAGCAGCCAAGGAGGTATCTCTGGAAACACCATATATTTT. Translating gives CASSQGGISGNTIYF.

This clone occurred once. The chain joins TRBV2 to TRBJ2-5; D not certain. Trimming removed 2 bases at V and 1 base at J, with 5 bases between. This CDR3 has 13 amino acids. Per the germline V gene, CDR1 is SNHLY and CDR2 is FYNNEI. The CDR3 coding sequence is TGTGCCAGCAGTGAATACAGCCAAGAGACCCAGTACTTC. As protein: CASSEYSQETQYF.

The CDR3 reads CATSRGQGGKETQYF. The CDR3 DNA follows: TGCGCCACCTCACGAGGACAGGGGGGGAAAGAGACCCAGTACTTC. The chain is built from TRBV5-1 and TRBJ2-5, with 10 bases that match TRBD1. The V gene's germline CDR1 is SGHRS and CDR2 YFSETQ. The CDR3 is 15 residues long. After removal of 9 bases from V and 3 bases from J, the junction contained 11 bases not matched to a gene.

V and J are TRBV6-5 and TRBJ2-1, with D possibly TRBD1 on 5 matching bases. Trimming took off 7 bases at V and 3 bases at J, with 13 bases between the two ends. CDR3 size: 14 residues. Germline CDR1 reads MNHEY; CDR2 reads SVGAGI. CDR3 nucleotides: TGTGCCAGCAAGATTATAGACAGCTACAATGAGCAGTTCTTC. Translating it yields CASKIIDSYNEQFF.

The J gene is TRBJ2-5, the V gene TRBV4-1; 9 bases align to TRBD2. The V segment lost 1 base and the J segment 5 bases; nucleotides outside the gene matches: 2. Germline V gene lookup returns CDR1 MGHRA and CDR2 YSYEKL. There are 14 residues in the CDR3. The CDR3, as DNA: TGCGCCAGCAGCCAAGGGGCGGGGGGGGAGACCCAGTACTTC. It codes for CASSQGAGGETQYF.

The J gene is TRBJ1-2, the V gene TRBV28; 7 nucleotides line up with TRBD1. V lost 7 bases and J lost 8; bases outside the gene matches: 16. There are 15 residues in the CDR3. Germline lookup yields CDR1 MDHEN and CDR2 SYDVKM. CDR3 coding DNA: TGTGCCAGCATAACAGACAGGGAGCCTTTATTGGGCTACACCTTC. It specifies CASITDREPLLGYTF.

V and J are TRBV5-1 and TRBJ2-5; 8 bases line up with TRBD1. Germline V gene data show CDR1 as SGHRS and CDR2 as YFSETQ. V was pared by 2 bases and J by 2 bases, with 11 bases of the junction left unmatched. The CDR3 sequence is 17 residues long. CDR3 DNA sequence: TGCGCCAGCAGCTTATCGCCCGGGACAGGACAACAAGAGACCCAGTACTTC. Amino acid sequence: CASSLSPGTGQQETQYF.

The chain is built from TRBV7-2 and TRBJ1-5; TRBD1 might be the D (6 bases). Germline CDR1 and CDR2: SGHTA and FQGNSA. V was cut by 3 bases and J by 7 bases, with 16 bases left in between. The CDR3 spans 15 residues. CDR3 amino acids: CASSFGGGLGQPQHF. The CDR3 region has the DNA TGTGCCAGCAGCTTCGGGGGGGGGCTGGGGCAGCCCCAGCATTTT.

This sequence joins TRBV5-1 and TRBJ1-1, with 10 nucleotides matching TRBD1. The germline V gene encodes CDR1 SGHRS and CDR2 YFSETQ. The CDR3 length is 15 residues. Trimming removed 6 bases from V and 2 bases from J; junction bases left unmatched: 7. The CDR3 protein is CASTRTGGSNTEAFF. The CDR3, as DNA: TGCGCCAGCACCCGGACAGGGGGTAGCAACACTGAAGCTTTCTTT.

This chain links TRBV29-1 with TRBJ2-3; perhaps TRBD1 as D (5 bases). Trimming left V 0 bases short and J 14 bases short, with 12 bases between. CDR3 length: 11 residues. CDR1 is SQVTM and CDR2 is ANQGSEA in the germline V gene. CDR3 sequence: CSVEDPPDTYF. The CDR3 coding sequence is TGCAGCGTTGAAGATCCCCCGGACACGTATTTT.

This chain links TRBV10-1 with TRBJ2-7, with D perhaps TRBD2 (5 bases). Trimming stripped 2 bases from V and 2 bases from J, with 16 bases between. Germline lookup yields CDR1 WNHNN and CDR2 SYGVQD (reference sequence). This CDR3 is built from 16 residues. This CDR3 is CASSELPFRGPYEQYF. The DNA for the CDR3 is TGCGCCAGCAGTGAGCTCCCTTTCCGAGGGCCCTACGAGCAGTACTTC.

The genes are TRBV2 and TRBJ2-2; the D gene is possibly TRBD1 (5 bases). This CDR3 spans 15 amino acids. Between the trimmed V and J ends, which lost 7 bases and 0 bases, there was a span of 12 bases. Germline V gene data show CDR1 as SNHLY and CDR2 as FYNNEI. The CDR3 nucleotides read TGTGCCAGCAACCGACAGCCACCGAACACCGGGGAGCTGTTTTTT. It yields the protein CASNRQPPNTGELFF.

This clone was detected a few times. The gene calls are TRBV7-3 and TRBJ1-3, with D possibly TRBD1 on 6 matching bases. The CDR3 loop spans 15 amino acids. Germline CDR1 and CDR2: SGHTA and FQGTGA. V lost 2 bases to trimming and J lost 4 bases, with 12 bases between them. CDR3 loop: CASSLGGSWGNTIYF. The CDR3 DNA sequence: TGTGCCAGCAGCTTAGGGGGCTCGTGGGGAAACACCATATATTTT.

CDR3 region: CASSREKIPEAFF. The CDR3, as DNA: TGCGCCAGCAGCCGAGAAAAAATCCCTGAAGCTTTCTTT. The rearrangement links TRBV23-1 to TRBJ1-1; D ambiguous. TRBV23-1 is flagged as an ORF with uncertain function. This CDR3 region has 13 residues. Trimming stripped 6 bases from V and 6 bases from J, with 14 bases between.